The 30 T cell receptor beta chains listed next were all sequenced from one sample in a study of identifying expanded T cells in peripheral blood. Repertoires were generated with immunoSEQ multiplex PCR, while TCRdb's copy carries only in-frame clones and drops some. The data hold 80,000 to 90,000 clones, with roughly 86% observed a single time. Sequences were obtained from blood. The receptor set was obtained from a person aged 18-70 years in good health.

The chain uses TRBV10-3 and TRBJ1-2; TRBD1 matches 7 bases. From germline, CDR1 is ENHRY and CDR2 SYGVKD. Trimming cost V 6 bases and J 4 bases; bases outside gene matches: 11. CDR3 length: 15 amino acids. The CDR3 reads CAIRSTRGSPYGYTF. CDR3 bases: TGTGCCATCAGGTCAACCAGGGGGAGTCCCTATGGCTACACCTTC.

V and J are TRBV11-2 and TRBJ2-1; 11 bases match TRBD2. Trimming took 1 base from V and 10 from J; bases not matched to a gene: 3. The germline CDR1 and CDR2 sequences are SGHAT and FQNNGV. This CDR3 comprises 14 residues. The DNA of the CDR3 is TGTGCCAGCAGCTTAGGACTAGCGGGGTTCGAGCAGTTCTTC. It codes for CASSLGLAGFEQFF.

The sample holds a few counts of this clone. The chain couples TRBV6-5 to TRBJ1-2, with D uncertain. Between the trimmed V and J ends, which lost 8 bases and 6 bases, there was a span of 19 bases. Germline lookup yields CDR1 MNHEY and CDR2 SVGAGI. This CDR3 spans 14 amino acids. CDR3 in amino acids: CASGRRTKRDGYTF. As DNA, the CDR3 is TGTGCCAGCGGCCGGCGAACGAAGAGGGATGGCTACACCTTC.

The V call is TRBV10-3, the J call TRBJ1-6; D call uncertain. V was pared by 10 bases and J by 5 bases, with 12 bases between. Germline CDR1 ENHRY, CDR2 SYGVKD. This CDR3 is built from 13 residues. CDR3 in amino acids: CATLGGNNSPLHF. CDR3 nucleotides: TGTGCCACCCTCGGTGGGAATAATTCACCCCTCCACTTT.

The rearrangement links TRBV2 to TRBJ2-3; D is perhaps TRBD1 or TRBD2 (5 bases each). CDR1 SNHLY and CDR2 FYNNEI come from the germline V gene. V lost 4 bases and J 2 bases, leaving 13 bases between the germline ends. CDR3 length equals 15 residues. Written as DNA, the CDR3 is TGTGCCAGCAGTGCTTTTCAGGGACCCACAGATACGCAGTATTTT. It translates to CASSAFQGPTDTQYF.

The genes are TRBV2 and TRBJ1-1; D call uncertain. Germline CDR1 SNHLY, CDR2 FYNNEI. V was shortened by 5 bases and J by 3 bases, with 13 bases between the two germline ends. This CDR3 is 14 amino acids long. The CDR3 loop is CASSLFGSDTEAFF. DNA for the CDR3: TGTGCCAGCAGTCTATTTGGTAGTGACACTGAAGCTTTCTTT.

The chain recombines TRBV19 with TRBJ1-3; 10 nucleotides agree with TRBD1. The length of the CDR3 is 19 residues. V lost 0 bases, J lost 4 bases, and 12 bases stayed unmatched. The germline gives CDR1 LNHDA, CDR2 SQIVND (reference sequence). The CDR3, as DNA: TGTGCCAGTAGTATAGATCGGGACAGGGGAATAGCGAAAGGAAACACCATATATTTT. Its translation: CASSIDRDRGIAKGNTIYF.

The chain combines TRBV6-1 with TRBJ1-3; TRBD1 agrees at 7 bases. The CDR3 covers 15 residues. From germline, CDR1 is MNHNS and CDR2 SASEGT. The V and J ends lost 5 bases and 0 bases, in that order; junction bases with no gene match: 4. CDR3 sequence (DNA): TGTGCCAGCAGTAACAGGGGCAACTCTGGAAACACCATATATTTT. Protein sequence: CASSNRGNSGNTIYF.

This clone has a single count. The gene calls are TRBV6-1 and TRBJ1-2; tentative D call: TRBD1 (5 bases). Trimming removed 6 bases from V and 2 bases from J, with 13 bases in between. The CDR3 runs to 14 residues. Germline V lookup: CDR1 MNHNS, CDR2 SASEGT. DNA for the CDR3: TGTGCCAGCAGCGTCCTGGGGGGGAACTATGGCTACACCTTC. This sequence encodes CASSVLGGNYGYTF.

The rearrangement joins TRBV10-3 to TRBJ1-1; 8 nucleotides line up with TRBD1. The CDR3 length is 16 residues. V shed 5 bases, J shed 2 bases, and the junction held 10 bases outside the gene matches. Germline V gene data show CDR1 as ENHRY and CDR2 as SYGVKD. This CDR3 reads CAISPGTGGPNTEAFF. The DNA of the CDR3 is TGTGCCATCAGTCCCGGGACAGGAGGACCTAACACTGAAGCTTTCTTT.

The chain employs TRBV27 and TRBJ1-6, with D perhaps matching TRBD1 (5 bases). Germline CDR1 and CDR2: MNHEY and SMNVEV (reference sequence). V lost 5 bases, J lost 0 bases, and 11 bases lay in between. The CDR3 covers 16 residues. The CDR3 protein is CASSPDRSSYNSPLHF. The CDR3 DNA reads TGTGCCAGCAGTCCCGACAGAAGCTCCTATAATTCACCCCTCCACTTT.

The chain uses TRBV10-2 and TRBJ1-5, with D possibly being TRBD1 (5 bases). The CDR3 covers 15 residues. The V and J ends lost 3 bases and 4 bases respectively, with 13 bases between them. Germline-derived CDR1 and CDR2 are WSHSY and SAAADI. The CDR3 DNA follows: TGCGCCAGCAGTGATCCAGGGAGGAGGAATCAGCCCCAGCATTTT. It is translated as CASSDPGRRNQPQHF.

This chain uses TRBV2 with TRBJ2-5; TRBD1 matches 7 bases. Germline values: CDR1 SNHLY, CDR2 FYNNEI. CDR3 length: 15 amino acids. Trimming took 6 bases from V and 5 from J; bases not matched to a gene: 12. The CDR3 DNA is TGTGCCAGCAGGATGACCGGGACAGCTTTGGAGACCCAGTACTTC. It yields the protein CASRMTGTALETQYF.

The chain joins TRBV7-9 to TRBJ2-1; perhaps TRBD1 as D (5 bases). The CDR3 has 15 amino acids. The germline V gene encodes CDR1 SEHNR and CDR2 FQNEAQ (reference sequence). With 1 base removed from V and 3 bases from J, the gap between germline ends came to 10 bases. The chain's CDR3 is CASSLGSGLYNEQFF. The CDR3 DNA sequence: TGTGCCAGCAGCTTAGGTTCAGGGCTCTACAATGAGCAGTTCTTC.

J is TRBJ1-2 and V is TRBV2, with 7 bases matching TRBD1. Trimming cost V 6 bases and J 6 bases; bases outside gene matches: 10. This CDR3 is 14 amino acids long. Germline V gene lookup returns CDR1 SNHLY and CDR2 FYNNEI. CDR3 in DNA: TGTGCCAGCAGCGGGATGGACAGGTGGCATGGCTACACCTTC. This translates into CASSGMDRWHGYTF. The full variable domain, rest sourced from reference TRBV2 and TRBJ1-2, is EPEVTQTPSHQVTQMGQEVILRCVPISNHLYFYWYRQILGQKVEFLVSFYNNEISEKSEIFDDQFSVERPDGSNFTLKIRSTKLEDSAMYFCASSGMDRWHGYTFGSGTRLTVV.

The chain carries TRBV5-4 and TRBJ1-1; TRBD1 matches 7 bases. V dropped 4 bases and J dropped 1; count of bases not matched to a gene: 4. The CDR3 consists of 14 residues. Germline values: CDR1 SGHNT, CDR2 YYREEE (reference sequence). The CDR3 DNA is TGTGCCAGCAGCCCCCGACAGGGGAACACTGAAGCTTTCTTT. It specifies CASSPRQGNTEAFF.

The V call is TRBV5-1, the J call TRBJ2-3; tentatively, D is TRBD1 or TRBD2 (5 bases each). The CDR3 is 14 amino acids. Germline V lookup: CDR1 SGHRS, CDR2 YFSETQ. Trimming took off 0 bases at V and 6 bases at J, with 11 bases between the two ends. The CDR3 DNA reads TGCGCCAGCAGCTTGGGAGGGACCTACGATACGCAGTATTTT. Protein product: CASSLGGTYDTQYF.

The chain couples TRBV5-1 to TRBJ1-2; D ambiguous. Trimming shortened V by 3 bases and J by 3 bases, and 15 bases separated the two germline ends. The V gene's germline CDR1 is SGHRS and CDR2 YFSETQ. The CDR3 covers 15 residues. The CDR3 here is CASSSVGEVDYGYTF. The CDR3 bases are TGCGCCAGCAGCTCCGTCGGGGAGGTGGACTATGGCTACACCTTC.

The rearrangement uses TRBV18 and TRBJ2-7, with 7 positions matching TRBD1. This CDR3 is 14 amino acids long. CDR1 is KGHSH and CDR2 is LQKENI in the germline V gene. The V segment lost 6 bases and the J segment 3 bases; nucleotides outside the gene matches: 8. Here the CDR3 DNA reads TGTGCCAGCTCTCCCGTTCGGGACAGCTACGAGCAGTACTTC. It translates to CASSPVRDSYEQYF.

This chain links TRBV5-1 with TRBJ1-1, with 7 bases matching TRBD1. CDR1 is SGHRS, CDR2 YFSETQ, per germline. V lost 2 bases and J lost 11; bases outside the gene matches: 9. The CDR3 sequence is 13 residues long. CDR3 amino acids: CASSFPGGNEAFF. CDR3 in DNA: TGCGCCAGCAGCTTTCCAGGGGGGAACGAGGCTTTCTTT.

The chain joins TRBV6-4 to TRBJ2-1; possible D gene TRBD1, 6 bases. This CDR3 region has 13 residues. V lost 5 bases to trimming and J lost 11 bases, with 16 bases between them. Germline CDR1 reads MRHNA; CDR2 reads SNTAGT. DNA for the CDR3: TGTGCCAGCAGTTATACCCAGGGGCACCAGCAGTTCTTC. Translation: CASSYTQGHQQFF.

J is TRBJ2-3 and V is TRBV4-3; 10 bases fit TRBD2. CDR1 LGHNA and CDR2 YSLEER come from the germline V gene. CDR3 length equals 17 residues. Losses at the gene ends were 1 base for V and 4 bases for J; bases not matched to a gene: 8. DNA of the CDR3: TGCGCCAGCAGCCAAGGGGCCCTAGCGGGGGTTTCAGATACGCAGTATTTT. Protein product: CASSQGALAGVSDTQYF.

The CDR3 nucleotides are TGTGCCAGCATGGCAGGGGGCGTGAAGACCCAGTACTTC. Its translation is CASMAGGVKTQYF. The genes are TRBV6-1 and TRBJ2-5; the match to TRBD1 covers 8 bases. The junction had 7 bases not matched to a gene; V was cut back by 7 bases and J by 6 bases. CDR1 MNHNS and CDR2 SASEGT come from the germline V gene. The CDR3 runs 13 residues.

The chain combines TRBV29-1 with TRBJ2-5; the D call may be TRBD1 or TRBD2 (5 bases each). This CDR3 is built from 16 residues. Germline CDR1 is SQVTM and CDR2 is ANQGSEA. The V end was cut by 8 bases, the J end by 2 bases, with 24 bases between. CDR3 coding DNA: TGCAGCACCCGTCGGTTGGCCGGGACCGATCAAGAGACCCAGTACTTC. This codes for CSTRRLAGTDQETQYF.

This chain uses TRBV19 with TRBJ2-1; D remains unclear. V was cut by 6 bases and J by 7 bases, with 19 bases left in between. The CDR3 has 15 residues. From germline, CDR1 is LNHDA and CDR2 SQIVND (reference sequence). DNA of the CDR3: TGTGCCAGTAGGGTAGTGGGTAACAAGTGGAATGAGCAGTTCTTC. This codes for CASRVVGNKWNEQFF.

The chain combines TRBV6-6 with TRBJ2-7; 7 bases fit TRBD2. J was trimmed by 3 bases and V by 8 bases; bases with no gene match: 7. The V gene's germline CDR1 is MNHNY and CDR2 SVGAGI (reference sequence). The CDR3 runs 13 residues. The CDR3 DNA reads TGTGCCAGCCGCCGGGAGGCTCTCTACGAGCAGTACTTC. It yields the protein CASRREALYEQYF.

This clone was found many times. The chain joins TRBV15 to TRBJ1-4; 7 bases align to TRBD1. Germline V gene lookup returns CDR1 LNHNV and CDR2 YYDKDF (reference sequence). This CDR3 region has 17 residues. Trimming took 3 bases from V and 5 from J; bases not matched to a gene: 12. The CDR3 DNA is TGTGCCACCAGCAGGGGATCGGGACAGTATGAAAATGAAAAACTGTTTTTT. Protein product: CATSRGSGQYENEKLFF.

This sequence joins TRBV6-1 and TRBJ2-4, with D tentatively TRBD2 (6 bases). Germline CDR1 MNHNS, CDR2 SASEGT. The length of the CDR3 is 15 residues. V was trimmed by 4 bases and J by 0 bases, leaving 10 bases between them. DNA of the CDR3: TGTGCCAGCAGTGTGGGGGACTTAGCCAAAAACATTCAGTACTTC. Protein product: CASSVGDLAKNIQYF.

This chain joins TRBV6-1 and TRBJ2-7, with 9 bases identical to TRBD2. Trimming took 1 base from V and 0 from J; bases not matched to a gene: 1. Looked up from germline, CDR1 is MNHNS and CDR2 is SASEGT. This CDR3 comprises 15 residues. CDR3 DNA sequence: TGTGCCAGCAGTGAAGGGACTAGCGACTCCTACGAGCAGTACTTC. Residues: CASSEGTSDSYEQYF.

The rearrangement uses TRBV7-2 and TRBJ2-5, with 11 positions matching TRBD2. This CDR3 is built from 14 residues. The junction had 9 bases not matched to a gene; V was cut back by 10 bases and J by 5 bases. The germline V gene encodes CDR1 SGHTA and CDR2 FQGNSA. The CDR3 region is CATKPSGGKETQYF. DNA for the CDR3: TGTGCCACAAAACCTAGCGGGGGGAAGGAGACCCAGTACTTC.